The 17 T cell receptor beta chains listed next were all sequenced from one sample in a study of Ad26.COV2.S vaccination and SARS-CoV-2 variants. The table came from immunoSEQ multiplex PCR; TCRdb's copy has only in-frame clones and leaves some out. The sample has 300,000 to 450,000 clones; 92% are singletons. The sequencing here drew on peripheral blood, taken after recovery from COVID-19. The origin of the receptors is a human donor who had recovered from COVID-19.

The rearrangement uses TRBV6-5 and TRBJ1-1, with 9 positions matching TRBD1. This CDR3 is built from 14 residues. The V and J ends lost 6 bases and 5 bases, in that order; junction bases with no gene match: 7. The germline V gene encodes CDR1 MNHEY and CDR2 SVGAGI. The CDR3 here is CASRETGGSTEAFF. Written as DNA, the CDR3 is TGTGCCAGCAGGGAGACAGGGGGGTCTACTGAAGCTTTCTTT.

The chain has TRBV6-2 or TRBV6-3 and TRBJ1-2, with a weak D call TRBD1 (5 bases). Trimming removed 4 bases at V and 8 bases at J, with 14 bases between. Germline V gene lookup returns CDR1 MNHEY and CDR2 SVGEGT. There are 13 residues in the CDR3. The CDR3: CASSSGQGQGYTF. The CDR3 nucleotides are TGTGCCAGCAGTTCAGGACAAGGTCAAGGCTACACCTTC.

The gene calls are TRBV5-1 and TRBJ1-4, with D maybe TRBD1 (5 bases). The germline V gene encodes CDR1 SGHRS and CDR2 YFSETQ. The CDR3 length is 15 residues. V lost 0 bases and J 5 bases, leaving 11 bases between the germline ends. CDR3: CASSLGAGWNEKLFF. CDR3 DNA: TGCGCCAGCAGCTTGGGGGCAGGGTGGAATGAAAAACTGTTTTTT.

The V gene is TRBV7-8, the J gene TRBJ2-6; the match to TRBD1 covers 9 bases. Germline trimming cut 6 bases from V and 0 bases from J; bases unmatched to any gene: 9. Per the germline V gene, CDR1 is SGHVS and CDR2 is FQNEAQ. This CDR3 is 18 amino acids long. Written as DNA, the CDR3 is TGTGCCAGCAGTTCACAGGGGGCGGGGAACTCTGGGGCCAACGTCCTGACTTTC. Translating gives CASSSQGAGNSGANVLTF.

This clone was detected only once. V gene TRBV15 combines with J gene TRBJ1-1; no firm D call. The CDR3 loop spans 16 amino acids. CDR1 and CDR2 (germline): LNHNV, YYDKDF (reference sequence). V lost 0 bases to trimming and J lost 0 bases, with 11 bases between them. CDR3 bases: TGTGCCACCAGCAGAGATGGGTTTAGAATGAACACTGAAGCTTTCTTT. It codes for CATSRDGFRMNTEAFF.

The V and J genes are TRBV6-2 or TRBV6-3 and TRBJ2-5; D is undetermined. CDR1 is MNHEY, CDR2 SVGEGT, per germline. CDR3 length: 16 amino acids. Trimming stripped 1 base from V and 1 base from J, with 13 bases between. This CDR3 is CASSYFSAISQETQYF. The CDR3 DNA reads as TGTGCCAGCAGTTACTTTTCTGCGATTTCCCAAGAGACCCAGTACTTC.

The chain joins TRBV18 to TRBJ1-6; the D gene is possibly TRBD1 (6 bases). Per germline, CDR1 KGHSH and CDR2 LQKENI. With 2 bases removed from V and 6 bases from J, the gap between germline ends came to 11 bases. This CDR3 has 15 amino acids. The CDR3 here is CASSPGPQGNSPLHF. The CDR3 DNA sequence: TGTGCCAGCTCACCAGGTCCACAGGGTAATTCACCCCTCCACTTT.

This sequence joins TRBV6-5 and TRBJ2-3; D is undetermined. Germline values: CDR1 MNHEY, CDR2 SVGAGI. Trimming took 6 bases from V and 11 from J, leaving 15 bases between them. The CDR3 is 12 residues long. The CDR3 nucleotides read TGTGCCAGCAGCGACCCTTCCTATAGGCAGTATTTT. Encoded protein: CASSDPSYRQYF.

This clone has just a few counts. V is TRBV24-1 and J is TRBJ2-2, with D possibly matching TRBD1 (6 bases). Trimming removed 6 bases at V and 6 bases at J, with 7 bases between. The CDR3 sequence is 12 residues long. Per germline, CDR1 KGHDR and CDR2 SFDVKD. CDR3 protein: CATSNRAGELFF. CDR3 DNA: TGTGCCACCAGTAACAGGGCCGGGGAGCTGTTTTTT.

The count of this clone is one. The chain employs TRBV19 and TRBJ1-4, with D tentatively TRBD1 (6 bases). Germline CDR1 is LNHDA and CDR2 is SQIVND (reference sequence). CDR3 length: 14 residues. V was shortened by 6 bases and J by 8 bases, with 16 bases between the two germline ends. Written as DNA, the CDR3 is TGTGCCAGTAGCGAGGGGGGCCGGGTGGAAAAACTGTTTTTT. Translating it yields CASSEGGRVEKLFF.

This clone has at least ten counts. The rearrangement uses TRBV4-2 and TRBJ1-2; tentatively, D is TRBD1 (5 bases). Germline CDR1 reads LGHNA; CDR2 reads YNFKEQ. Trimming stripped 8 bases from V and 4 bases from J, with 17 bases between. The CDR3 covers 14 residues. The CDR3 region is CASGASDPRYGYTF. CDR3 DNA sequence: TGTGCCAGCGGGGCATCCGATCCTCGCTATGGCTACACCTTC.

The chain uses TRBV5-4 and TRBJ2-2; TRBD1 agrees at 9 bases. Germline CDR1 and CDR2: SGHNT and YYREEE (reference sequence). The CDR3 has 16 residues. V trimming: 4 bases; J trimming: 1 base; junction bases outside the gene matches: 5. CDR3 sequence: CASSGGTGRNTGELFF. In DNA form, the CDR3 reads TGTGCCAGCAGCGGTGGGACAGGGCGGAACACCGGGGAGCTGTTTTTT.

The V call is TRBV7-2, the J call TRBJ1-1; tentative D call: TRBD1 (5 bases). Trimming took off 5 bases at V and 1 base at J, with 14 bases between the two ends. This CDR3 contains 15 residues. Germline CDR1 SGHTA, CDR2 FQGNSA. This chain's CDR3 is CASSLVTVTNTEAFF. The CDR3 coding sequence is TGTGCCAGCAGCCTAGTGACAGTAACGAACACTGAAGCTTTCTTT.

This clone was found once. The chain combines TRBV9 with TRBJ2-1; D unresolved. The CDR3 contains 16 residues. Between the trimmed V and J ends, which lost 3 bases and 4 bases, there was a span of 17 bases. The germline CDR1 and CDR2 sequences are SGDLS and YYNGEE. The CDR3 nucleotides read TGTGCCAGCAGCGCCCCCGACCCTCTTGAATACAATGAGCAGTTCTTC. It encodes CASSAPDPLEYNEQFF. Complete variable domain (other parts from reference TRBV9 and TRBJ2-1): DSGVTQTPKHLITATGQRVTLRCSPRSGDLSVYWYQQSLDQGLQFLIQYYNGEERAKGNILERFSAQQFPDLHSELNLSSLELGDSALYFCASSAPDPLEYNEQFFGPGTRLTVL.

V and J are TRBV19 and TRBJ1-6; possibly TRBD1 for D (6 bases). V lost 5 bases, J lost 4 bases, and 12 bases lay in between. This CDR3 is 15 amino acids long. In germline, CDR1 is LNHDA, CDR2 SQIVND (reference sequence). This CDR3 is CASSPDRYYNSPLHF. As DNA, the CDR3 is TGTGCCAGTAGTCCCGACAGGTATTATAATTCACCCCTCCACTTT.

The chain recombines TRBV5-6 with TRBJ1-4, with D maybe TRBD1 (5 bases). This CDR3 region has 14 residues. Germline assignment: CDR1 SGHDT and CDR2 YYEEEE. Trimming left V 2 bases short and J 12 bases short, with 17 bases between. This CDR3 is CASSFVGPRAELFF. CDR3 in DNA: TGTGCCAGCAGCTTTGTGGGGCCCAGGGCGGAACTGTTTTTT.

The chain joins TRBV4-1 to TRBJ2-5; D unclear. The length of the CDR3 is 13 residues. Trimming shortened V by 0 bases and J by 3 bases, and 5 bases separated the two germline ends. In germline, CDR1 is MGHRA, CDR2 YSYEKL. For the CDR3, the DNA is TGCGCCAGCAGCCAAGACCGTAAAGAGACCCAGTACTTC. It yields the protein CASSQDRKETQYF.